This TCR beta chain was recorded in a study of control samples from healthy donors and cancer patients. Sequencing used immunoSEQ multiplex PCR; TCRdb keeps in-frame clones, though not all of them. The sample has more than 35,000 clones; 94% are singletons. Trimming took 0 bases from V and 8 from J, leaving 13 bases between them. CDR1 and CDR2 (germline): MNHEY, SMNVEV (reference sequence). The CDR3 has 14 amino acids. Input material: blood. V and J are TRBV27 and TRBJ1-2; possible D gene TRBD1, 5 bases. The TCR sequence derives from a man aged 60-69 years in good health. The CDR3 reads CASSLSRGSLGYTF. In DNA form, the CDR3 reads TGTGCCAGCAGTTTATCAAGGGGCAGCCTGGGCTACACCTTC.